This T cell receptor beta chain emerged from a study of cytomegalovirus exposure and HLA in healthy donors. On the study more broadly: Approximately 83 million unique TCRs from HLA-typed donors were held in an early data release. Overall study results and limits: Later analysis revealed greater clonal expansion in HLA-associated TCR beta chains than in equally common others.

Both 60 Vbeta primers and 13 Jbeta primers went into the PCR. The data were produced by immunoSEQ multiplex PCR, yet TCRdb's version contains in-frame clones alone and is incomplete. This table has about 130,000 clones, about 11% appearing once. The CDR3 is made up of 15 amino acids. For this clone: The antigen is not known.

The chain couples TRBV12-2 to TRBJ1-4. TRBV12-2 is an annotated pseudogene. The receptor was derived from a woman younger than 35 in good health and CMV-seropositive. What was sequenced was PBMCs. The CDR3 loop reads CATSGYRDVNEKLFF. The CDR3 coding sequence is TGTGCAACCTCAGGATACCGGGATGTTAATGAAAAACTGTTTTTT.